The T cell receptor beta chain described here comes from a study of blood T cell repertoires in COVID-19. The overall study: T cells, B-cell-depleted T cells, or PBMCs supplied cDNA or gDNA.

Sequencing was performed with immunoSEQ multiplex PCR; in TCRdb, only in-frame clones are kept and a portion is missing. This repertoire shows some 83,000 clones, 65% to 85% found once; its top ten account for over 4.5%. The V gene's germline CDR1 is MNHEY and CDR2 SMNVEV (reference sequence). The V gene end was trimmed by 2 bases and the J gene end by 5 bases; junction bases not matched to a gene: 5. This CDR3 contains 15 residues. The genes are TRBV27 and TRBJ1-1; 10 bases are shared with TRBD1. The TCR originated in a man in his sixties with active or convalescent COVID-19. Sequenced material: peripheral blood. CDR3 protein: CASSLGTGVGTEAFF. The CDR3, as DNA: TGTGCCAGCAGTTTAGGGACAGGGGTAGGGACTGAAGCTTTCTTT.